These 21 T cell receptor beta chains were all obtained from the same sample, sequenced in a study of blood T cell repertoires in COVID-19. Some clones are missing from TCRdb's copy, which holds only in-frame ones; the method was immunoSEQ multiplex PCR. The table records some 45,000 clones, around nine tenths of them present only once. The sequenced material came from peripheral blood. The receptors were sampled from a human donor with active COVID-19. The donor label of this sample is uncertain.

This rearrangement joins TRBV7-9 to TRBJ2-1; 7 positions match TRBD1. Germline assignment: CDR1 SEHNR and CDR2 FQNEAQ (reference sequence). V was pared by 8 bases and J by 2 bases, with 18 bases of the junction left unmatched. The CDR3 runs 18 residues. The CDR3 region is CASGVGGPLPIPYNEQFF. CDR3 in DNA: TGTGCCAGCGGGGTAGGGGGCCCACTTCCTATACCCTACAATGAGCAGTTCTTC. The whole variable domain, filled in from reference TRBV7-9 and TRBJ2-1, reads DTGVSQNPRHKITKRGQNVTFRCDPISEHNRLYWYRQTLGQGPEFLTYFQNEAQLEKSRLLSDRFSAERPKGSFSTLEIQRTEQGDSAMYLCASGVGGPLPIPYNEQFFGPGTRLTVL.

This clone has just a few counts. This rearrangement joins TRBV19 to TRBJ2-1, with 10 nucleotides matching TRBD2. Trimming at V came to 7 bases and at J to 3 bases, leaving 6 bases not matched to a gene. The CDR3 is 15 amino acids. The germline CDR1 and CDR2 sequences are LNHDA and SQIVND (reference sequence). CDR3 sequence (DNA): TGTGCCAGTACCCTACAGCGGGGGGGCTACAATGAGCAGTTCTTC. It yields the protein CASTLQRGGYNEQFF.

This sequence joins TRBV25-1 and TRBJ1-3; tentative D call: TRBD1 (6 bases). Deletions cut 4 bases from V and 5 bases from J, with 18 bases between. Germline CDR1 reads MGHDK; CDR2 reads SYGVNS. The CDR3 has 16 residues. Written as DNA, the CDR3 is TGTGCCAGCAGTGCCGCTACACAGGGCGCCCGAAACACCATATATTTT. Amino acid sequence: CASSAATQGARNTIYF.

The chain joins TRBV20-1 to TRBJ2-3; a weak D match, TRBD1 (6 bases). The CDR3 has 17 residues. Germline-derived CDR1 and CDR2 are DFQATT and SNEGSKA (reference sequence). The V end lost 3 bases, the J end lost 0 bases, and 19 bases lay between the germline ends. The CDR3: CSASGGSFHSSTDTQYF. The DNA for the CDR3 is TGCAGTGCTAGTGGGGGCTCGTTCCATTCTAGCACAGATACGCAGTATTTT.

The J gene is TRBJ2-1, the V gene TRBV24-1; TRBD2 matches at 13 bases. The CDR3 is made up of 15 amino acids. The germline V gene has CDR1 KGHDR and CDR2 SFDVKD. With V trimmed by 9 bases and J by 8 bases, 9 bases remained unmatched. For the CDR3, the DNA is TGTGCCACCGCCCGCGGGACTAGCGGGATCTATGAGCAGTTCTTC. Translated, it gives CATARGTSGIYEQFF.

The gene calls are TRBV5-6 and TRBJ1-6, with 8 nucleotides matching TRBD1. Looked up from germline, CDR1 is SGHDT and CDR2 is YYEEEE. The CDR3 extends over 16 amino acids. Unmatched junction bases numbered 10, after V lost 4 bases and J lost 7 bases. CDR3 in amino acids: CASSTFRTGTNSPLHF. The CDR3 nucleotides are TGTGCCAGCAGCACCTTCCGGACAGGGACGAATTCACCCCTCCACTTT.

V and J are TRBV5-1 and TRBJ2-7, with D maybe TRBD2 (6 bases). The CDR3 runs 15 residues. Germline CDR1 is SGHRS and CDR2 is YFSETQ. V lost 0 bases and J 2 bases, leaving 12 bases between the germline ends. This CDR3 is CASSLGRGGAYEQYF. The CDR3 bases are TGCGCCAGCAGCTTGGGCCGCGGCGGGGCCTACGAGCAGTACTTC.

CDR3 protein: CAWSSTPYEQYF. The CDR3 DNA follows: TGTGCCTGGAGTAGTACTCCCTACGAGCAGTACTTC. The chain employs TRBV30 and TRBJ2-7; D is uncertain. CDR1 and CDR2 from the germline V gene are GTSNPN and SVGIG (reference sequence). The CDR3 runs 12 residues. V shed 2 bases and J shed 2 bases, with 7 bases lying between them.

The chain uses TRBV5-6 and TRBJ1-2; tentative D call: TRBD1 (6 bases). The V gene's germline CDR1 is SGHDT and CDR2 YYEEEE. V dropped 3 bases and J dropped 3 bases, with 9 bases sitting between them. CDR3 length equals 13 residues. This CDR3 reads CASSSDRYYGYTF. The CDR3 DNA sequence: TGTGCCAGCAGCTCCGACAGGTACTATGGCTACACCTTC.

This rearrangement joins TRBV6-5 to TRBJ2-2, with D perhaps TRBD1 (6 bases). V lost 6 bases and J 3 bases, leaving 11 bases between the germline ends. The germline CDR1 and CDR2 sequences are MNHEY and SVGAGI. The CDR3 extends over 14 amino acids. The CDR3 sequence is CASRPGQYTGELFF. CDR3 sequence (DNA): TGTGCCAGCAGACCGGGACAATACACCGGGGAGCTGTTTTTT.

The DNA for the CDR3 is TGTGCCAGCAGCCCTAGCGGGGACTCTCGAGGAAACACCATATATTTT. Amino acid sequence: CASSPSGDSRGNTIYF. The chain combines TRBV11-2 with TRBJ1-3; weak D call: TRBD1 (5 bases). The V gene's germline CDR1 is SGHAT and CDR2 FQNNGV. The V end was cut by 5 bases, the J end by 4 bases, with 18 bases between. The CDR3 loop spans 16 amino acids. The complete variable domain, with remaining parts taken from reference TRBV11-2 and TRBJ1-3, reads EAGVAQSPRYKIIEKRQSVAFWCNPISGHATLYWYQQILGQGPKLLIQFQNNGVVDDSQLPKDRFSAERLKGVDSTLKIQPAKLEDSAVYLCASSPSGDSRGNTIYFGEGSWLTVV.

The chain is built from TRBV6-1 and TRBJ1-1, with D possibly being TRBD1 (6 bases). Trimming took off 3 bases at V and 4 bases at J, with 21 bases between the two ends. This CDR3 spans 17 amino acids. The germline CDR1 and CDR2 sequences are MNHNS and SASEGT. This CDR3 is CASSDITQGSWSTEAFF. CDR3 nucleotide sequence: TGTGCCAGCAGTGACATAACACAGGGATCGTGGAGCACTGAAGCTTTCTTT.

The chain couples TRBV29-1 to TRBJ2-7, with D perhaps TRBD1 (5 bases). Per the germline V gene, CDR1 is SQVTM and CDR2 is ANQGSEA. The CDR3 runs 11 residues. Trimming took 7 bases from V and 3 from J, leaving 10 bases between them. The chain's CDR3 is CSGTRDYEQYF. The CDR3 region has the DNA TGCAGCGGAACCAGGGACTACGAGCAGTACTTC.

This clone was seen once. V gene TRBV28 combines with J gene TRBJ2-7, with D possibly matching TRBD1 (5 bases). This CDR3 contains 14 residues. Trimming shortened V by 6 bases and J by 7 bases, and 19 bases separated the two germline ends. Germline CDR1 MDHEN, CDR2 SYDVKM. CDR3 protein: CASSKDNDRKEQYF. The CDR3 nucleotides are TGTGCCAGCAGCAAGGACAACGACCGTAAGGAGCAGTACTTC. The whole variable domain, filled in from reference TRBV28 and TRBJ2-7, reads DVKVTQSSRYLVKRTGEKVFLECVQDMDHENMFWYRQDPGLGLRLIYFSYDVKMKEKGDIPEGYSVSREKKERFSLILESASTNQTSMYLCASSKDNDRKEQYFGPGTRLTVT.

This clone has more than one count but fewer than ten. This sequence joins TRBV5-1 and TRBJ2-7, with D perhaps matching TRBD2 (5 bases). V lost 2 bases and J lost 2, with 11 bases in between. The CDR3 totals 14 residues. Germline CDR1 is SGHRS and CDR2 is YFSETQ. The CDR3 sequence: CASSLPDSPYEQYF. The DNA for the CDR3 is TGCGCCAGCAGCTTACCGGACTCTCCCTACGAGCAGTACTTC.

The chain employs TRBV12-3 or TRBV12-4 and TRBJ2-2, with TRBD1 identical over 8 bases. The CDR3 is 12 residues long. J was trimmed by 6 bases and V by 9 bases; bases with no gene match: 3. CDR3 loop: CASTQGAGELFF. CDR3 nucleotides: TGTGCCAGTACACAGGGGGCCGGGGAGCTGTTTTTT.

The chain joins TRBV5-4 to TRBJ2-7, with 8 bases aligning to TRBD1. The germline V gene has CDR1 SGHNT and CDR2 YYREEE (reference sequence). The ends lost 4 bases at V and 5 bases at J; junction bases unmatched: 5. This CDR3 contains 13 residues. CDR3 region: CASSPDRVHEQYF. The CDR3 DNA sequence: TGTGCCAGCAGCCCGGACAGGGTCCACGAGCAGTACTTC.

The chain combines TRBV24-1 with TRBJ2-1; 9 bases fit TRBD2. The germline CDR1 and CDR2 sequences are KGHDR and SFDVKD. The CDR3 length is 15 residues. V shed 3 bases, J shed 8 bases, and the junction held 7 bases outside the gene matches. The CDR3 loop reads CATSDQRGASDEQFF. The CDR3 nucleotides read TGTGCCACCAGTGATCAGCGGGGGGCCTCCGATGAGCAGTTCTTC.

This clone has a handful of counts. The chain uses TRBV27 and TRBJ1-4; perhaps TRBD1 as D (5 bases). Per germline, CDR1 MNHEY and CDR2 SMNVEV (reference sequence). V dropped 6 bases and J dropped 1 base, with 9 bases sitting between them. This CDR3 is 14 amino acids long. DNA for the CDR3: TGTGCCAGCAGCCACCAGGGAACTAATGAAAAACTGTTTTTT. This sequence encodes CASSHQGTNEKLFF.

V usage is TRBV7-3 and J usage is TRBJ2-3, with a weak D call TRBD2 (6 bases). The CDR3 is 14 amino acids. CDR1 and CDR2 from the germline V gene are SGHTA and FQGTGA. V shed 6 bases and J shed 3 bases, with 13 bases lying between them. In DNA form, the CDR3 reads TGTGCCAGCAGTAGGGACTTTTATACAGATACGCAGTATTTT. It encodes CASSRDFYTDTQYF. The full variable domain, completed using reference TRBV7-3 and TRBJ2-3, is GAGVSQTPSNKVTEKGKYVELRCDPISGHTALYWYRQSLGQGPEFLIYFQGTGAADDSGLPNDRFFAVRPEGSVSTLKIQRTERGDSAVYLCASSRDFYTDTQYFGPGTRLTVL.

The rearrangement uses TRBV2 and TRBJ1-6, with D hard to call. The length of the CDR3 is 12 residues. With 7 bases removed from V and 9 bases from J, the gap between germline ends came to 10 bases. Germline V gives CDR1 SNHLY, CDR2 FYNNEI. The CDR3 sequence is CASTLGSSPLHF. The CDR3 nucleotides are TGTGCCAGCACCCTAGGGAGTTCACCCCTCCACTTT.